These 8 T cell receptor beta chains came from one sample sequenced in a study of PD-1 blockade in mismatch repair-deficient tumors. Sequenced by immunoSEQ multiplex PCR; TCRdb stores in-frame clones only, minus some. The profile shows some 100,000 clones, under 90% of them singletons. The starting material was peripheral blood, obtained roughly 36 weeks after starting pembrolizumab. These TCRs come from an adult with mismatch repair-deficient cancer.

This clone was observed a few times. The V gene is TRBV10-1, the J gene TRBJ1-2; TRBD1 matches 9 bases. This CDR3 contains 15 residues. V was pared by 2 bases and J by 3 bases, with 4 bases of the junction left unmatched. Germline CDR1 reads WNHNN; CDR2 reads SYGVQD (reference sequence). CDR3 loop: CASSEGQGIDYGYTF. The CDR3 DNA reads TGCGCCAGCAGTGAGGGACAGGGGATCGACTATGGCTACACCTTC.

The CDR3 region is CAISAGASGANVLTF. In DNA, the CDR3 is TGTGCCATCAGTGCGGGGGCCTCTGGGGCCAACGTCCTGACTTTC. This chain joins TRBV10-3 and TRBJ2-6; D could derive from TRBD1 or TRBD2 (6 bases each). The CDR3 is 15 residues long. The V end was cut by 4 bases, the J end by 0 bases, with 7 bases between. The germline gives CDR1 ENHRY, CDR2 SYGVKD.

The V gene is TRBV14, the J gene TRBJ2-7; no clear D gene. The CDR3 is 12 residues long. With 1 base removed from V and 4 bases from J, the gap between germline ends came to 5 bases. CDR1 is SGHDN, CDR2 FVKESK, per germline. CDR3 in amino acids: CASSQGWYEQYF. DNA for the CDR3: TGTGCCAGCAGCCAAGGCTGGTACGAGCAGTACTTC.

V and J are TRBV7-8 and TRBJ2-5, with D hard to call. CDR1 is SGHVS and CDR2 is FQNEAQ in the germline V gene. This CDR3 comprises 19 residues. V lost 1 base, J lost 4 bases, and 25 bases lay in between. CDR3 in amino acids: CASSLVNPNTASSGETQYF. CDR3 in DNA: TGTGCCAGCAGCTTAGTTAATCCCAACACGGCGTCCTCCGGAGAGACCCAGTACTTC.

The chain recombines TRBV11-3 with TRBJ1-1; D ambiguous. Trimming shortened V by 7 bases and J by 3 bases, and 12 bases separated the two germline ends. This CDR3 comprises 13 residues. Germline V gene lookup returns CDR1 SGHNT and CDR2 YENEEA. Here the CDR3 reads CASTPQDYTEAFF. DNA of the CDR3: TGTGCCAGCACCCCTCAGGATTACACTGAAGCTTTCTTT.

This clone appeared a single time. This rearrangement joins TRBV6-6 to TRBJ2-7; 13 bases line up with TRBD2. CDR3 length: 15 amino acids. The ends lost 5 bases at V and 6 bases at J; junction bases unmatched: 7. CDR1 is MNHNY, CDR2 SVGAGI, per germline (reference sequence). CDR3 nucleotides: TGTGCCAGCAGTCCCCGACTAGCGGGAGGAGTCGAGCAGTACTTC. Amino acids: CASSPRLAGGVEQYF.

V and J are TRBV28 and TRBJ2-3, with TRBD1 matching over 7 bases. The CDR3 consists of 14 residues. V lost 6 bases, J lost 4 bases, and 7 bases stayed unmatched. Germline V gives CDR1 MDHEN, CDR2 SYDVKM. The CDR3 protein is CASSTGTVADTQYF. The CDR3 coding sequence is TGTGCCAGCAGCACCGGGACAGTGGCAGATACGCAGTATTTT.

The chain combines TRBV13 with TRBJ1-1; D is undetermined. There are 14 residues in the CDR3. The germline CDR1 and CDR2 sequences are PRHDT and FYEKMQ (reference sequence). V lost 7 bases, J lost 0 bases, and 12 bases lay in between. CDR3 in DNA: TGTGCCAGCACCTCAGGTTCGATGAACACTGAAGCTTTCTTT. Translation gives CASTSGSMNTEAFF.